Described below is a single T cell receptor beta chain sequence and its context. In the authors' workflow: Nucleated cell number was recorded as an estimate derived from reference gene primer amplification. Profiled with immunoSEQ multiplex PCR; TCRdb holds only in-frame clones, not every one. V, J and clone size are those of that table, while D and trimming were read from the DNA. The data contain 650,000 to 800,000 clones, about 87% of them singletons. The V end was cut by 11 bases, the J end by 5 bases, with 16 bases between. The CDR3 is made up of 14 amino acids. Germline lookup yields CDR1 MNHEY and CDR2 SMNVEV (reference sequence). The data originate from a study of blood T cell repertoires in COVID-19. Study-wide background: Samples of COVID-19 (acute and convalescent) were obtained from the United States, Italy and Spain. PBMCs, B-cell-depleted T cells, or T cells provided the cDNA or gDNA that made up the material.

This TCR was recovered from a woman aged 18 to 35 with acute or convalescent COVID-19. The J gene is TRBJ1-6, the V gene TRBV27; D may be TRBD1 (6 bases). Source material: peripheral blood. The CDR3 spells CASATGLHNSPLHF. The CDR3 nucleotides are TGTGCCTCGGCAACAGGGCTGCATAATTCACCCCTCCACTTT.